This entry describes one T cell receptor (beta chain). The clone's antigen remains unknown. No base-level quality is on record; no much larger clone is a single base apart. The treatment or condition label on this specimen signifies: in vitro stimulation with specific CMV peptide epitopes to enrich CMV-specific T cells. The source of the sample is a study of T cell repertoires in cytomegalovirus infection (dated by TCRdb to between 2019 and 2020). Concerning the study at large: The peptide stimulations were aimed at well-studied HLA-B-restricted epitopes as well as recently identified HLA-C-restricted CMV epitopes, whose presentation resists viral immunomodulation. Donor HLA type was relevant to the analysis, because carriage of CMV infection together with the matching HLA type was indicated by public TCR beta signatures. What the study reported, not specific to this receptor: The ex vivo response was dominated by HLA-C-restricted CMV-specific TCR beta clonotypes, which also provided the single most frequent clonotype in two of eight donors. In both this cohort and an independent roughly 330-donor cohort, the cumulative frequency of public TCR beta family members distinguished carriers of CMV infection plus the relevant HLA type.

Sequencing relied on an Illumina HiSeq 1500. Starting from the raw public reads, TCRdb applied fastp trimming at Q25, assembled clones with MiXCR and retained in-frame beta chains. Every entry covers one CDR3 protein and lists the most common genes and DNA from its rows. Across this sample there are about 770,000 distinct CDR3 sequences, with 25% to 30% seen only once. The ten biggest clones cover 13% of the sample. CDR1 and CDR2 were assigned from the germline V gene as SGDLS and YYNGEE. Deletion took 3 bases off V and 6 bases off J, with a span of 18 bases between the germline ends. CDR3 length: 15 amino acids, cysteine to phenylalanine. Of all the DNA, just the CDR3 is kept, 45 bases in frame from base 1.

Recombination connected TRBV9 to TRBJ1-1, and TRBD1 may be the D gene, going by 6 matching bases. The sequence derives from a human donor in good health (CMV status not recorded). Some clones in this sample may be carry-over from other donors' samples. The source material was cultured CD8+ T cells from PBMCs, sampled from culture after CMV antigen stimulation. The DNA sequence is as follows: TGTGCCAGCAGCGAGGGGCCTGCGGGGGCCGCTGAAGCTTTCTTT. Its amino acids are CASSEGPAGAAEAFF.